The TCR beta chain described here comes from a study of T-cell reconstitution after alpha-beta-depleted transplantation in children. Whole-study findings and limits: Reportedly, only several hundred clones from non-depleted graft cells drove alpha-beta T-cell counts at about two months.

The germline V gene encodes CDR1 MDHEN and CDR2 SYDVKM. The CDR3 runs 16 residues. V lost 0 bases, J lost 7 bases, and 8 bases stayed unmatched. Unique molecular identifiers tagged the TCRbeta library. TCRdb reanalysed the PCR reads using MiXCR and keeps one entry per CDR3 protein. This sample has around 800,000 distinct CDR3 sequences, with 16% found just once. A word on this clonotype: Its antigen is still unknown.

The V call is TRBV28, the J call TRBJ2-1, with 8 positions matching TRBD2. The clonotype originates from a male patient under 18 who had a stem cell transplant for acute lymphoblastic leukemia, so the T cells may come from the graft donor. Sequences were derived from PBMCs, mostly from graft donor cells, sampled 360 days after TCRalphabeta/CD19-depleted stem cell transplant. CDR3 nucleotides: TGTGCCAGCAGTTTATGGCACAGCGGGAGAATGAATGAGCAGTTCTTC. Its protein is CASSLWHSGRMNEQFF. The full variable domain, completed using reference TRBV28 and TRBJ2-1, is DVKVTQSSRYLVKRTGEKVFLECVQDMDHENMFWYRQDPGLGLRLIYFSYDVKMKEKGDIPEGYSVSREKKERFSLILESASTNQTSMYLCASSLWHSGRMNEQFFGPGTRLTVL.